These 29 T cell receptor beta chains came from one sample sequenced in a study of blood T cell repertoires in COVID-19. The table came from immunoSEQ multiplex PCR; TCRdb's copy has only in-frame clones and leaves some out. The table lists a few hundred thousand clones, approximately 88% of them singletons. The sample was peripheral blood. The receptor source for this set is a man aged 35-49 years with acute or convalescent COVID-19.

The V and J genes are TRBV10-3 and TRBJ1-1, with D uncertain. V was trimmed by 4 bases and J by 0 bases, leaving 12 bases between them. CDR3 length: 15 residues. The V gene's germline CDR1 is ENHRY and CDR2 SYGVKD. In DNA, the CDR3 is TGTGCCATCAGTGGATCCAGAGACTTGAACACTGAAGCTTTCTTT. Translated, it gives CAISGSRDLNTEAFF.

The gene calls are TRBV29-1 and TRBJ1-2, with D possibly being TRBD1 (5 bases). V lost 1 base, J lost 2 bases, and 8 bases lay in between. Germline CDR1 reads SQVTM; CDR2 reads ANQGSEA. The CDR3 spans 13 residues. In DNA form, the CDR3 reads TGCAGCGTTGAAGGACAGACCAACTATGGCTACACCTTC. Protein product: CSVEGQTNYGYTF.

In this sample, this clone turned up a few times. Other DNA sequences from this sample encode an identical CDR3 as well. V gene TRBV28 combines with J gene TRBJ2-2, with 7 bases identical to TRBD1. V lost 2 bases to trimming and J lost 0 bases; unmatched junction nucleotides: 3. Germline V gene lookup returns CDR1 MDHEN and CDR2 SYDVKM. The CDR3 is 16 residues long. Here the CDR3 DNA reads TGTGCCAGCAGTTTAATCGGGACAGCGAACACCGGGGAGCTGTTTTTT. Its protein product is CASSLIGTANTGELFF.

In this sample, this clone turned up a few times. The chain uses TRBV12-3 or TRBV12-4 and TRBJ1-2, with D perhaps TRBD1 (6 bases). The V and J ends lost 4 bases and 4 bases respectively, with 10 bases between them. CDR3 size: 13 residues. Written as DNA, the CDR3 is TGTGCCAGCAGTTACCGACAGGCCTATGGCTACACCTTC. Translated: CASSYRQAYGYTF.

The rearrangement links TRBV9 to TRBJ2-7; 10 bases are a match to TRBD2. Trimming took 3 bases from V and 2 from J; bases not matched to a gene: 5. Germline CDR1 is SGDLS and CDR2 is YYNGEE. The CDR3 contains 15 residues. This chain's CDR3 is CASSAGTSAAYEQYF. Here the CDR3 DNA reads TGTGCCAGCAGCGCCGGGACTAGCGCCGCCTACGAGCAGTACTTC.

This clone occurred a few times. The chain couples TRBV7-9 to TRBJ1-6, with D hard to call. V was trimmed by 2 bases and J by 10 bases, leaving 9 bases between them. In germline, CDR1 is SEHNR, CDR2 FQNEAQ (reference sequence). This CDR3 comprises 13 residues. CDR3 region: CASSLPGPSPLHF. CDR3 DNA sequence: TGTGCCAGCAGCTTACCAGGTCCCTCACCCCTCCACTTT.

V gene TRBV3-1 (or the pseudogene TRBV3-2) combines with J gene TRBJ1-3; D is unresolved. Germline V lookup: CDR1 LGHDT, CDR2 YNNKEL (reference sequence). The CDR3 extends over 15 amino acids. V lost 11 bases and J 0 bases, leaving 17 bases between the germline ends. In DNA, the CDR3 is TGTGCCTGCCCAGCCGAGGGATTCTCTGGAAACACCATATATTTT. Protein sequence: CACPAEGFSGNTIYF.

The chain uses TRBV5-8 and TRBJ2-7, with TRBD1 as a possible D gene (5 bases). The CDR3 sequence is 14 residues long. Trimming removed 0 bases from V and 3 bases from J, with 10 bases in between. Germline V gene lookup returns CDR1 SGHTS and CDR2 YDEGEE. CDR3 sequence: CASSLGPGIYEQYF. CDR3 coding DNA: TGTGCCAGCAGCTTGGGCCCAGGGATCTACGAGCAGTACTTC.

The count of this clone is one. This rearrangement joins TRBV6-1 to TRBJ1-2; 7 bases match TRBD1. The V gene's germline CDR1 is MNHNS and CDR2 SASEGT. CDR3 length: 14 amino acids. The V gene end was trimmed by 0 bases and the J gene end by 5 bases; junction bases not matched to a gene: 3. CDR3 nucleotides: TGTGCCAGCAGTGAAGCGGGGACAGCGTATGGCTACACCTTC. It yields the protein CASSEAGTAYGYTF.

This clone was seen only once. The chain employs TRBV15 and TRBJ2-3, with D unresolved. This CDR3 region has 12 residues. V lost 0 bases and J lost 5, with 3 bases in between. Germline loops: CDR1 LNHNV, CDR2 YYDKDF (reference sequence). CDR3 sequence reads: CATSRDRDTQYF. The CDR3 DNA follows: TGTGCCACCAGCAGAGATCGAGATACGCAGTATTTT.

The chain employs TRBV6-1 and TRBJ1-1; D unclear. The length of the CDR3 is 14 residues. Germline V gene data show CDR1 as MNHNS and CDR2 as SASEGT. The germline V and J ends were trimmed by 3 bases and 7 bases, with 15 bases remaining between them. CDR3 coding DNA: TGTGCCAGCAGTGAGAATCTCTCCGGTCTTGAAGCTTTCTTT. It specifies CASSENLSGLEAFF.

This chain links TRBV28 with TRBJ2-5; D is possibly TRBD2 (5 bases). Trimming cost V 3 bases and J 5 bases, with 16 bases left between them. The CDR3 has 15 amino acids. CDR1 MDHEN and CDR2 SYDVKM come from the germline V gene. The CDR3 reads CASSFPGEISETQYF. CDR3 in DNA: TGTGCCAGCAGTTTCCCCGGGGAGATTAGTGAGACCCAGTACTTC.

As to this clone: One end of the junction does not line up with germline, which may come from a read error. CDR3 residues: CASSFTDRPTGELFF. CDR3 DNA: TGTGCTAGCAGCTTTACCGACAGACCAACCGGGGAGCTGTTTTTT. V and J are TRBV7-7 and TRBJ2-2, with D perhaps matching TRBD1 (5 bases). CDR3 length equals 15 residues. Germline V gene sequence: CDR1 SSHAT, CDR2 FNYEAQ (reference sequence).

The V call is TRBV28, the J call TRBJ2-1; 11 bases map to TRBD2. Per the germline V gene, CDR1 is MDHEN and CDR2 is SYDVKM. This CDR3 contains 15 residues. V shed 6 bases, J shed 4 bases, and the junction held 5 bases outside the gene matches. DNA of the CDR3: TGTGCCAGCAGCCAGGGACTAGCGGAGTACAATGAGCAGTTCTTC. This gives the protein CASSQGLAEYNEQFF.

V gene TRBV7-6 combines with J gene TRBJ1-3; D may be TRBD1 (6 bases). CDR3 length equals 15 residues. V was clipped by 4 bases and J by 0 bases, with 10 bases between them. Germline CDR1 is SGHVS and CDR2 is FNYEAQ. CDR3 sequence (DNA): TGTGCCAGCAGCTCCCCACAGGGCTCTGGAAACACCATATATTTT. It specifies CASSSPQGSGNTIYF.

The chain carries TRBV5-1 and TRBJ1-1; D gene uncertain. This CDR3 comprises 13 residues. Trimming took off 0 bases at V and 3 bases at J, with 6 bases between the two ends. CDR1 and CDR2 (germline): SGHRS, YFSETQ. The CDR3 spells CASSLDPDTEAFF. The CDR3 DNA reads as TGCGCCAGCAGCTTGGATCCGGACACTGAAGCTTTCTTT.

The rearrangement joins TRBV4-1 to TRBJ2-5; 7 bases match TRBD2. The CDR3 sequence is 14 residues long. Trimming at V came to 8 bases and at J to 5 bases, leaving 11 bases not matched to a gene. The germline gives CDR1 MGHRA, CDR2 YSYEKL. CDR3 coding DNA: TGCGCCAGCTCCCTAGAGTCGGGAGGCGAGACCCAGTACTTC. It yields the protein CASSLESGGETQYF.

The chain carries TRBV28 and TRBJ2-7; D perhaps matches TRBD1 (5 bases). The V gene lost 8 bases and the J gene lost 3 bases, with 20 bases spanning the gap. This CDR3 region has 15 residues. Germline assignment: CDR1 MDHEN and CDR2 SYDVKM. DNA of the CDR3: TGTGCCAGCCAGAATATTCTACAGGACAACTACGAGCAGTACTTC. It is translated as CASQNILQDNYEQYF.

The V call is TRBV5-1, the J call TRBJ2-1, with 12 positions matching TRBD2. The trim removed 4 bases at V and 8 bases at J, leaving 4 bases unmatched. Germline CDR1 reads SGHRS; CDR2 reads YFSETQ. The CDR3 consists of 14 residues. The CDR3 reads CASSLAGGSDEQFF. DNA for the CDR3: TGCGCCAGCAGCCTAGCGGGAGGGTCCGATGAGCAGTTCTTC.

This clone was observed a handful of times. The V gene is TRBV5-1, the J gene TRBJ1-2, with 7 nucleotides matching TRBD1. This CDR3 contains 15 residues. Germline V lookup: CDR1 SGHRS, CDR2 YFSETQ. V shed 4 bases and J 5 bases; nucleotides not matched to a gene: 11. CDR3 amino acids: CASSPRQGGFYGYTF. The CDR3 bases are TGCGCCAGCAGCCCCAGACAGGGTGGTTTTTATGGCTACACCTTC.

V usage is TRBV3-1 (or the pseudogene TRBV3-2) and J usage is TRBJ1-1, with D hard to call. Germline CDR1 LGHDT, CDR2 YNNKEL (reference sequence). The germline V and J ends were trimmed by 0 bases and 10 bases, with 12 bases remaining between them. The CDR3 covers 13 residues. The CDR3 sequence: CASSQETAKSAFF. In DNA form, the CDR3 reads TGTGCCAGCAGCCAAGAAACAGCAAAGTCAGCTTTCTTT.

This chain connects TRBV19 to TRBJ2-7, with 9 nucleotides matching TRBD1. CDR3 length equals 12 residues. V lost 6 bases to trimming and J lost 5 bases; unmatched junction nucleotides: 2. Germline V gene lookup returns CDR1 LNHDA and CDR2 SQIVND (reference sequence). CDR3 sequence reads: CASRGQGNEQYF. CDR3 nucleotides: TGTGCCAGTAGGGGACAGGGCAACGAGCAGTACTTC.

The V gene is TRBV5-6, the J gene TRBJ1-5; 8 bases line up with TRBD1. Looked up from germline, CDR1 is SGHDT and CDR2 is YYEEEE. V trimming: 0 bases; J trimming: 5 bases; junction bases outside the gene matches: 7. The CDR3 consists of 16 residues. The CDR3 reads CASSLGPGTGHQPQHF. CDR3 in DNA: TGTGCCAGCAGCTTGGGCCCTGGGACAGGTCATCAGCCCCAGCATTTT.

The CDR3 coding sequence is TGTGCCAGCAGTGAAAGCGGGACATATGAAAAACTGTTTTTT. This translates into CASSESGTYEKLFF. The rearrangement joins TRBV6-1 to TRBJ1-4; a possible D gene is TRBD1 (6 bases). Germline V CDR1 and CDR2: MNHNS, SASEGT. Trimming took off 2 bases at V and 6 bases at J, with 10 bases between the two ends. The CDR3 covers 14 residues.

The CDR3 DNA reads TGCGCCAGCAGCTTACAACAGTACTATGGCTACACCTTC. It translates to CASSLQQYYGYTF. The V gene is TRBV5-1, the J gene TRBJ1-2, with D unclear. Germline CDR1 is SGHRS and CDR2 is YFSETQ. The CDR3 runs 13 residues. V was clipped by 2 bases and J by 3 bases, with 8 bases between them. The whole variable domain, filled in from reference TRBV5-1 and TRBJ1-2, reads KAGVTQTPRYLIKTRGQQVTLSCSPISGHRSVSWYQQTPGQGLQFLFEYFSETQRNKGNFPGRFSGRQFSNSRSEMNVSTLELGDSALYLCASSLQQYYGYTFGSGTRLTVV.

The rearrangement joins TRBV3-1 (or the pseudogene TRBV3-2) to TRBJ2-4; D remains ambiguous. The CDR3 is 14 amino acids. The germline V gene has CDR1 LGHDT and CDR2 YNNKEL (reference sequence). The V gene lost 4 bases and the J gene lost 2 bases, with 9 bases spanning the gap. In nucleotides, the CDR3 is TGTGCCAGCAGCCCCAGCGCGTCCAAAAACATTCAGTACTTC. Its translation: CASSPSASKNIQYF.

The genes are TRBV7-9 and TRBJ1-3; possibly TRBD1 for D (6 bases). CDR1 is SEHNR, CDR2 FQNEAQ, per germline (reference sequence). Trimming stripped 4 bases from V and 0 bases from J, with 13 bases between. The CDR3 covers 16 residues. CDR3 nucleotide sequence: TGTGCCAGCAGCTCCAGGGGATACCCCTCTGGAAACACCATATATTTT. It is translated as CASSSRGYPSGNTIYF. The whole variable domain, remainder taken from reference TRBV7-9 and TRBJ1-3, is DTGVSQNPRHKITKRGQNVTFRCDPISEHNRLYWYRQTLGQGPEFLTYFQNEAQLEKSRLLSDRFSAERPKGSFSTLEIQRTEQGDSAMYLCASSSRGYPSGNTIYFGEGSWLTVV.

This clone appeared a single time. V is TRBV5-1 and J is TRBJ2-1; no clear D. From germline, CDR1 is SGHRS and CDR2 YFSETQ. The V and J ends lost 0 bases and 9 bases respectively, with 13 bases between them. CDR3 size: 14 residues. The chain's CDR3 is CASSLEGGSGEQFF. For the CDR3, the DNA is TGCGCCAGCAGCTTGGAAGGCGGTTCGGGTGAGCAGTTCTTC.

J is TRBJ1-2 and V is TRBV20-1; weak D call: TRBD1 (5 bases). Germline loops: CDR1 DFQATT, CDR2 SNEGSKA (reference sequence). V dropped 3 bases and J dropped 0 bases, with 11 bases sitting between them. The CDR3 length is 14 residues. Written as DNA, the CDR3 is TGCAGTGCTAGTCCAGGGCTTGCTAACTATGGCTACACCTTC. Its protein product is CSASPGLANYGYTF.